This entry lists 10 T cell receptor beta chains sequenced from one sample in a study of blood T cell repertoires in COVID-19. Repertoires were generated with immunoSEQ multiplex PCR, while TCRdb's copy carries only in-frame clones and drops some. The data show about 250,000 clones, with 86% seen just once and about 1.6% held by the top ten. The source material was peripheral blood. Source of these receptors: a woman aged 55-70 years who had recovered from COVID-19.

J is TRBJ1-2 and V is TRBV18; 9 nucleotides line up with TRBD1. The CDR3 loop spans 15 amino acids. The ends lost 3 bases at V and 7 bases at J; junction bases unmatched: 9. CDR1 and CDR2 (germline): KGHSH, LQKENI. For the CDR3, the DNA is TGTGCCAGCTCACCCGCCTCCGACAGGGGGGGTGGCTACACCTTC. Its protein is CASSPASDRGGGYTF.

J is TRBJ1-1 and V is TRBV3-1 (or the pseudogene TRBV3-2); D remains unclear. Germline CDR1 reads LGHDT; CDR2 reads YNNKEL (reference sequence). V lost 2 bases, J lost 3 bases, and 7 bases lay in between. The CDR3 loop spans 13 amino acids. CDR3 sequence reads: CASSQLRDTEAFF. The CDR3 DNA reads TGTGCCAGCAGCCAACTCCGGGACACTGAAGCTTTCTTT.

The sample holds a few counts of this clone. The rearrangement uses TRBV7-2 and TRBJ2-5, with TRBD2 as a possible D gene (5 bases). CDR1 SGHTA and CDR2 FQGNSA come from the germline V gene. V was trimmed by 5 bases and J by 5 bases, leaving 15 bases between them. This CDR3 region has 14 residues. This chain's CDR3 is CASSPDSSEETQYF. The CDR3 nucleotides read TGTGCCAGCAGCCCGGACTCGTCGGAGGAGACCCAGTACTTC.

This chain uses TRBV7-3 with TRBJ1-2; D unresolved. The CDR3 spans 15 residues. Germline V gene data show CDR1 as SGHTA and CDR2 as FQGTGA. Trimming took off 2 bases at V and 3 bases at J, with 13 bases between the two ends. CDR3 residues: CASSLGPGWDYGYTF. CDR3 coding DNA: TGTGCCAGCAGCTTAGGTCCGGGGTGGGACTATGGCTACACCTTC.

The chain recombines TRBV9 with TRBJ2-2; no firm D call. The germline V gene has CDR1 SGDLS and CDR2 YYNGEE. The CDR3 is made up of 17 amino acids. V lost 0 bases to trimming and J lost 7 bases, with 19 bases between them. CDR3 residues: CASSVELMRRGGGELFF. In nucleotides, the CDR3 is TGTGCCAGCAGCGTAGAACTAATGCGGCGCGGCGGCGGGGAGCTGTTTTTT.

The genes are TRBV7-9 and TRBJ1-1, with 12 positions matching TRBD1. The trim removed 1 base at V and 11 bases at J, leaving 8 bases unmatched. Germline V CDR1 and CDR2: SEHNR, FQNEAQ (reference sequence). CDR3 length: 15 residues. CDR3 sequence (DNA): TGTGCCAGCAGCTTAGGGCAGGGACAGGGGGCATTTGCTTTCTTT. This encodes CASSLGQGQGAFAFF.

This clone has a single count. This chain joins TRBV15 and TRBJ1-5; D is possibly TRBD1 (6 bases). Germline CDR1 reads LNHNV; CDR2 reads YYDKDF (reference sequence). The CDR3 is made up of 14 amino acids. V shed 5 bases and J shed 5 bases, with 13 bases lying between them. CDR3 sequence (DNA): TGTGCCACCAGCTTCCTAGGGGGGGATCAGCCCCAGCATTTT. Its protein is CATSFLGGDQPQHF.

The chain is built from TRBV24-1 and TRBJ2-3; possibly TRBD2 for D (5 bases). This CDR3 spans 16 amino acids. Trimming took off 4 bases at V and 1 base at J, with 14 bases between the two ends. In germline, CDR1 is KGHDR, CDR2 SFDVKD. Here the CDR3 DNA reads TGTGCCACCAGTGACCCCGGACCGAGGGGCACAGATACGCAGTATTTT. The encoded protein is CATSDPGPRGTDTQYF.

The chain combines TRBV2 with TRBJ2-1; 9 bases are shared with TRBD1. Germline-derived CDR1 and CDR2 are SNHLY and FYNNEI. After removal of 6 bases from V and 7 bases from J, the junction contained 7 bases not matched to a gene. The CDR3 spans 14 residues. The CDR3 sequence: CASSLDRGGNEQFF. The CDR3, as DNA: TGTGCCAGCAGCCTGGACAGGGGAGGAAATGAGCAGTTCTTC. Combining the CDR3 with reference TRBV2 and TRBJ2-1 gives the whole variable domain EPEVTQTPSHQVTQMGQEVILRCVPISNHLYFYWYRQILGQKVEFLVSFYNNEISEKSEIFDDQFSVERPDGSNFTLKIRSTKLEDSAMYFCASSLDRGGNEQFFGPGTRLTVL.

The J gene is TRBJ2-2, the V gene TRBV28; the match to TRBD2 covers 11 bases. Germline CDR1 reads MDHEN; CDR2 reads SYDVKM. The V segment lost 9 bases and the J segment 5 bases; nucleotides outside the gene matches: 8. The CDR3 loop spans 15 amino acids. The CDR3 DNA reads as TGTGCCAGTACATTTGGGACTAGCGGTACCGGGGAGCTGTTTTTT. This translates into CASTFGTSGTGELFF.